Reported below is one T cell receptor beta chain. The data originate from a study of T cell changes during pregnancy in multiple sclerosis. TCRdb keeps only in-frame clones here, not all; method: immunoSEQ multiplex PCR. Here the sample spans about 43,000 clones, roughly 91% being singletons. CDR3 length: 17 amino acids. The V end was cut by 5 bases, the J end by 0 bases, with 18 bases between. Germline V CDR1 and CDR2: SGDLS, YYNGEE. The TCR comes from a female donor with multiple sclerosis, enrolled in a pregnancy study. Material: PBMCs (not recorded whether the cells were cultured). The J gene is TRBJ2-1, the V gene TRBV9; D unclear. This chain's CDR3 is CASSPGLGLPSYNEQFF. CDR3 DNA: TGTGCCAGCAGTCCCGGCCTTGGGTTGCCCTCCTACAATGAGCAGTTCTTC.